This TCR beta chain was captured in a study of cytomegalovirus exposure and HLA in healthy donors (dated by TCRdb to 2017 to 2019). Regarding the complete study: In an earlier analysis of about 560 of the donors, 276 Gb of sequence data and 90 million to 130 million unique TCR beta sequences from roughly 180 million T cells were reported. Among the 398 genotyped donors, approximately 76% belonged to the genetic ancestry cluster associated with self-reported Caucasian donors. Every repertoire in the discovery cohort had been generated on one and the same sequencing platform. The T cell repertoires of under 700 subjects were profiled by immunosequencing and related to cytomegalovirus serostatus. On average, around 240,000 unique TCR beta nucleotide sequences were sequenced per donor among more than 350 genotyped donors of the cohort, with roughly 18% of those sequences being non-productive. An early release covering roughly 600 HLA-typed donors comprised about 290 gigabases of sequencing data and 65 million to 100 million unique TCR sequences. Donor age, sex, ethnicity and CMV serostatus were compiled alongside the repertoire data. An earlier analysis of roughly 580 of the donors used high-throughput TCR beta sequencing to judge whether each TCR beta V gene segment behaved as functional or pseudogenic. The study aimed to test whether signatures of past pathogen exposure could be identified by cataloging public T cell receptors. Both class I and class II loci were covered by HLA typing, at four-digit resolution. The study combined high-throughput TCR immunosequencing, statistical association of individual TCRs with disease status, and machine learning to predict cytomegalovirus infection status. The number of typed donors differed by locus: about 620-630 for A, B, C, DRB1 and DQB1; some 540 for DQA1; some 610 for DPA1; and approximately 450 for DPB1. A later analysis re-analyzed previously published TCR beta repertoires from roughly 600 donors and added high-resolution HLA genotyping to study TCR occurrence patterns. Genome-wide SNP genotypes for about three fifths of the 666 donors were used in a later genetic analysis, which treated that subset as a discovery cohort. In the later analysis, no new phenotypic data were used to find candidate immune exposures; instead, reliance was placed on TCR beta sequences and their occurrence across donors. Because of strong linkage in the cohort, four to six DR-DQ haplotypes were treated as single units for association and clustering. A separate validation cohort of about 110 different subjects was used in addition to the roughly 700-subject first cohort.

General conclusions and limits of the study: A later analysis found that TCR association rates varied across HLA loci, with DRB1 alleles showing the most associated TCRs and HLA-C alleles the fewest. Some IMGT-functional V segments, including TRBV6-2 and TRBV6-3, could not be distinguished by the 87-base-pair reads and were therefore excluded. Assigning TCR associations to individual alleles was difficult when HLA alleles, especially DR and DQ, strongly co-occurred. The only immune exposure information available for the cohort was CMV serostatus. The cohort was sequenced for TCR beta chains only, and without alpha or paired-chain data the features that could be detected were limited. Specific HLA alleles were associated with 15,000 to 20,000 TCR beta sequences at a false discovery rate of 0.05 in a later analysis. The classifier was reported to diagnose cytomegalovirus status with high specificity and sensitivity in both the original and validation cohorts. Three of the identified cytomegalovirus-associated TCR beta chains were confirmed in vitro to be specific for cytomegalovirus antigens. A total of fewer than 200 TCR beta chains were listed by the study as associated with cytomegalovirus. In a later genetic analysis, fewer N-insertions in productive TCRs were reported among donors in an Asian-associated ancestry cluster than the approximately 630-donor mean. Seventeen rarely observed V segments, including chromosome 9 orphons, were excluded from the earlier analysis of several hundred of the donors because counts were too low. In a later analysis, HLA-associated TCR beta chains showed more clonal expansion and lower generation probabilities than non-associated chains that were equally common. A cluster of highly shared sequence variants was judged likely to be a technical artifact of the sequencing pipeline. Correlated functional status among segregating V segments might be attributable to linkage disequilibrium, but an unknown experimental factor could not be ruled out. According to a later analysis, most CMV-associated TCR beta chains appeared to be HLA-restricted, and the HLA associations seemed to be driven largely by CMV exposure. Presence/absence analyses assumed roughly uniform sequencing depth across donors, an assumption that may not hold. Most TCR sequences were observed very rarely across donors, whereas some public TCRs were present in many individuals. It was suggested by the authors that the approach could potentially be generalized to other disease states and immunological phenotypes. A further reported finding was that TCR beta sequences accurately predicted the HLA-A and HLA-B alleles for most subjects in the first cohort. V-gene and J-gene trimming of TCR beta chains was associated with a missense DCLRE1C variant in a later genetic analysis, and the association was replicated in an independent cohort. A later analysis reported that several top co-occurrence clusters appeared linked to parvovirus B19, influenza, CMV and Epstein-Barr virus. Because HLA typing was unavailable for some donors at each locus, only the typed subset was used in association tests. An earlier analysis of approximately 530 of the donors showed that most TCR beta V segments appeared in productive rearrangements either about 87% or about 30% of the time, which broadly matched IMGT annotations.

Library method: the immunoSEQ multiplex PCR assay. A mixture of 60 forward primers for TCR Vbeta segments and 13 reverse primers for TCR Jbeta segments was used in the multiplex PCR. The CDR3 region of rearranged TCR beta genes was amplified from genomic DNA by a multiplex PCR assay. The Illumina HiSeq System was used to sequence the amplified TCR beta libraries as 87-base-pair reads. On the study's bioinformatics: In a later analysis, approximately 74 million unique TCR beta chains were counted across the roughly 700 repertoires, and approximately 9.9 million of these chains were shared by at least two donors. A nearest-neighbor algorithm error-corrected the raw reads and collapsed the reads into unique sequences, merging closely related sequences to remove PCR and sequencing errors. CDR3 sequences were aligned to IMGT reference sequences to assign V, D and J gene segments. For a sequence to be retained, at least a six-nucleotide match to both a V gene segment and a J gene segment was required. A rearrangement counted as productive if the CDR3 had no stop codons and remained in frame with V and J, and every other rearrangement counted as non-productive. Following IMGT convention, CDR3 was defined as the stretch from the second conserved V-encoded cysteine to the conserved J-encoded phenylalanine. The earlier analysis of roughly 590 of the donors excluded any sequence lacking an unambiguous match to a single V gene segment. An earlier analysis of a few hundred of the donors classified V segments as functional when productive rearrangements were above 56.7% and as segregating when the standard deviation between donors was above 5%. A statistical classification framework was developed to diagnose cytomegalovirus status using the catalog of TCR beta chain sequences. A later analysis assigned V and J genes by comparing TCR nucleotide sequences with IMGT/GENE-DB human TR gene sequences. In a later analysis, CDR3 sequences and most-parsimonious VDJ recombination scenarios were assigned using the TCRdist pipeline. In a later analysis, each TCR beta chain was defined by its CDR3 amino acid sequence together with its V-gene family, and reads without a unique V-gene family were excluded. In a later analysis, 500 to 700 highly shared, low-generation-probability nucleotide sequences were removed to address suspected cross-contamination and a sequencing artifact. A later analysis calculated a clonal expansion index for each public chain from normalized within-repertoire ranks of inferred template counts. Generation probabilities in a later analysis came from a VDJ recombination model fitted to out-of-frame rearrangements, and those results were checked against IGoR. In a later analysis, hypergeometric tests were used to score TCR-TCR, TCR-HLA and TCR-CMV co-occurrence, with a repertoire-size bias correction applied to TCR pairs. In a later analysis, false discovery rates were estimated by permuting HLA or CMV assignments 20 times. In a later analysis, co-occurring TCRs were grouped with DBSCAN, and TCRdist sequence similarity was added when clustering was performed within HLA-allele-positive subsets. For co-occurrence clustering, repertoires with fewer than 30,000 or more than 120,000 public chains were excluded, along with about five repertoires with anomalous nucleotide sharing. This immuneACCESS table, as held by TCRdb, lists in-frame sequences with V and J called but not all clones. Of the missing ones, under half trace to an unresolved V gene in checked studies; the others have no known cause. D and trimming were read from the DNA, whereas the V and J calls and clone size are those reported in that table. The sample has 120,000 to 150,000 clones on record, 60% to 85% of them singletons. In total, the top ten clones hold over 2.5% of the sample.

With respect to this clone: Its recognized antigen is unknown. The input lacks base qualities; no much larger clone sits a single base away.

In the germline V gene, CDR1 corresponds to MNHNS and CDR2 to SASEGT. The V end gives up 5 bases and the J end 5 bases, leaving 6 bases in the junction not matched to a gene. CDR3 length: 14 amino acids, cysteine to phenylalanine. The read is trimmed to its CDR3 DNA, 42 bases read in frame from base 1. In total, more than 500 healthy bone marrow donors made up the cohort. Cohort members were all nominally healthy when sampled, although unrecorded immune exposures were likely present. The donor was CMV seronegative and belonged to the group of over 300 seronegative cohort members. Every donor gave a peripheral blood sample, and the peripheral blood mononuclear cells from that sample were used for TCR beta sequencing. The Qiagen DNeasy Blood Extraction Kit was used to extract genomic DNA from the blood cell samples.

The chain is assembled from TRBV6-1 and TRBJ1-5, with 7 junctional bases fitting TRBD1. Material: PBMCs. This sequence originates from a male donor in good health and CMV-seronegative. The bases read TGTGCCAGCAGTCGCCGAACAGGGGATCAGCCCCAGCATTTT. This translates into CASSRRTGDQPQHF.